Listed below are T cell receptor beta chains from one sample, sequenced in a study of beta chain features in type 1 diabetes. The repertoire was sequenced with immunoSEQ multiplex PCR; TCRdb's copy has only in-frame clones and lacks some. The sample has around 710,000 clones; about an eighth are singletons. Input material: naive CD4+ T cells from blood. All receptors come from a man between 25 and 39 years old with type 1 diabetes. Both conserved end residues are part of each CDR3.

CASSQESSGARAGYTF	TRBV4-3	TRBJ1-2
CASSVPGGASGNTIYF	TRBV25-1	TRBJ1-3
CSGRRTGVPDTQYF	TRBV29-1	TRBJ2-3
CASSYWDGLRGYGYTF	TRBV6-5	TRBJ1-2
CASSRAPTGNQETQYF	TRBV7-2	TRBJ2-5
CAIRGLAGETQYF	TRBV10-3	TRBJ2-5
CAWSPDRGAGNSPLHF	TRBV30	TRBJ1-6
CASSTTDGRAYGYTF	TRBV19	TRBJ1-2
CASSSVGNIQYF	TRBV27	TRBJ2-4
CASRGQGGEQYF	TRBV6-5	TRBJ2-7
CASSSRQGKNNEQFF	TRBV5-1	TRBJ2-1
CAISEGGYEQYF	TRBV10-3	TRBJ2-7
CATSEGDLYEQYF	TRBV15	TRBJ2-7
CASSWDRGNEKLFF	TRBV5-4	TRBJ1-4
CASSVQGDAAYEQYF	TRBV5-1	TRBJ2-7
CASRAVRLAGGQWEQYF	TRBV10-1	TRBJ2-7
CAWSVSQRIYF	TRBV30	TRBJ2-7
CASSFISAGELFF	TRBV7-9	TRBJ2-2
CASSQQAQETQYF	TRBV7-7	TRBJ2-5
CASSIGAAYEQYF	TRBV19	TRBJ2-7
CASSQGRRGGLETQYF	TRBV4-2	TRBJ2-5
CASSQQPGQIYGYTF	TRBV4-3	TRBJ1-2
CASSLPDTQYF	TRBV7-2	TRBJ2-3
CASSSRGWETQYF	TRBV7-2	TRBJ2-5
CASSPAGLQETQYF	TRBV18	TRBJ2-5
CASTSISQPIRQETQYF	TRBV27	TRBJ2-5
CSVGTDQETQYF	TRBV29-1	TRBJ2-5
CASSLDDGELFF	TRBV7-2	TRBJ2-2
CASSLGTGDYSNQPQHF	TRBV7-9	TRBJ1-5
CASSLEDTGELFF	TRBV27	TRBJ2-2
CASRDSSGNTIYF	TRBV9	TRBJ1-3
CASRSHGGPPRADTQYF	TRBV5-4	TRBJ2-3
CASSVRGTPDTGELFF	TRBV9	TRBJ2-2
CASSQVEGAQHF	TRBV4-2	TRBJ1-5
CASSEGLAGNTDTQYF	TRBV11-2	TRBJ2-3
CSVEGSGEQYF	TRBV29-1	TRBJ2-7
CAISTGQFNSPLHF	TRBV10-3	TRBJ1-6
CAWSTGYSNQPQHF	TRBV30	TRBJ1-5
CASSVKNEQFF	TRBV9	TRBJ2-1
CASSYSAGTSNTEAFF	TRBV6-5	TRBJ1-1
CASSVDTTLYNEQFF	TRBV9	TRBJ2-1
CASSPGQGVYQPQHF	TRBV5-5	TRBJ1-5
CASSLAGASIDEQYF	TRBV5-4	TRBJ2-7
CASSVQGDSYEQYF	TRBV9	TRBJ2-7
CASSLTGGYGYTF	TRBV7-8	TRBJ1-2
CSVHRGQGWETQYF	TRBV29-1	TRBJ2-5
CASSLESGQEGTQYF	TRBV11-3	TRBJ2-5
CASGDSPNEKLFF	TRBV25-1	TRBJ1-4
CASNGDRGFTEAFF	TRBV2	TRBJ1-1
CASSSLTGMDSQETQYF	TRBV27	TRBJ2-5
CSVAGGGGYTF	TRBV29-1	TRBJ1-2
CASRQGREDTQYF	TRBV6-5	TRBJ2-3
CASSVGEGWGQPQHF	TRBV9	TRBJ1-5